These 10 T cell receptor beta chains originate from one sample sequenced in a study of response to subunit inactivated influenza vaccine. TCRdb reprocessed the RT-PCR reads via MiXCR and lists one record per CDR3 protein. The table has more than 600,000 distinct CDR3 sequences, about 18% seen once. Specimen: PBMCs from blood, collected less than 6 days after vaccination. The receptor source for this set is a man aged 45-60 years who received an inactivated influenza vaccine.

To note about this clonotype: An end of the junction differs from the germline gene, which may be a read error. V and J are TRBV20-1 and TRBJ2-7; a possible D gene is TRBD2 (6 bases). Germline lookup yields CDR1 DFQATT and CDR2 SNEGSKA (reference sequence). The CDR3 is made up of 12 amino acids. DNA of the CDR3: TGCAGTGCCTCCCGGGACTTCTACGAGCAGCACTTC. It encodes CSASRDFYEQHF.

This clonotype was seen more than once but under ten times. V usage is TRBV20-1 and J usage is TRBJ2-1; D is uncertain. Trimming pared 5 bases from V and 2 bases from J, leaving 4 bases between. Germline V gene lookup returns CDR1 DFQATT and CDR2 SNEGSKA (reference sequence). This CDR3 has 11 amino acids. Here the CDR3 reads CSALTYNEQFF. CDR3 nucleotide sequence: TGCAGTGCTTTGACCTACAATGAGCAGTTCTTC.

This clonotype was recorded a few times. V is TRBV11-3 and J is TRBJ1-1; D unclear. The CDR3 consists of 12 residues. Germline assignment: CDR1 SGHNT and CDR2 YENEEA. V was shortened by 5 bases and J by 7 bases, with 11 bases between the two germline ends. The CDR3 nucleotides read TGTGCCAGCAGCCACGGACGTTTTGAAGCTTTCTTT. Translated: CASSHGRFEAFF.

The CDR3 sequence is CASLHRGSQPQHF. The CDR3 coding sequence is TGTGCCAGCCTACACAGGGGAAGTCAGCCCCAGCATTTT. This chain joins TRBV7-2 and TRBJ1-5; 7 bases are a match to TRBD1. The germline V gene has CDR1 SGHTA and CDR2 FQGNSA. The CDR3 runs to 13 residues. V was clipped by 8 bases and J by 6 bases; unmatched bases: 7.

In the case of this clonotype: A much larger clone is a single base away; this may be a read error. Without the conserved terminal phenylalanine or tryptophan, this CDR3 likely stems from a read error. Because the CDR3's place on the DNA is in doubt, the DNA is left out and the CDR3 is given as listed by TCRdb. This rearrangement joins TRBV21-1 to TRBJ2-5. TRBV21-1 is a known pseudogene. The CDR3 is made up of 12 amino acids, end residues included. The CDR3 loop reads CASSKKKTPWYS.

This clonotype has more than one count but fewer than ten. The chain couples TRBV6-5 to TRBJ2-7; D not resolved. From germline, CDR1 is MNHEY and CDR2 SVGAGI. The CDR3 is 11 residues long. V shed 5 bases and J shed 5 bases, with 7 bases lying between them. The CDR3 region has the DNA TGTGCCAGCAGTGCACTCAACGAGCAGTACTTC. It is translated as CASSALNEQYF.

The rearrangement links TRBV20-1 to TRBJ1-3, with D unresolved. The CDR3 runs to 14 residues. Germline-derived CDR1 and CDR2 are DFQATT and SNEGSKA (reference sequence). V gave up 4 bases and J gave up 0 bases, with 10 bases separating them. CDR3 sequence reads: CSATGPNSGNTIYF. CDR3 coding DNA: TGCAGTGCTACCGGGCCCAACTCTGGAAACACCATATATTTT.

V usage is TRBV10-3 and J usage is TRBJ2-1; a possible D gene is TRBD1 (6 bases). Germline V gives CDR1 ENHRY, CDR2 SYGVKD. The CDR3 has 12 amino acids. Trimming took 4 bases from V and 10 from J, leaving 11 bases between them. The CDR3 is CAISAPGTEQFF. The CDR3 bases are TGTGCCATCAGTGCACCCGGGACAGAGCAGTTCTTC.

This clonotype was observed a handful of times. The chain links TRBV20-1 to TRBJ2-1, with D possibly matching TRBD2 (6 bases). CDR3 length equals 13 residues. V was shortened by 3 bases and J by 8 bases, with 14 bases between the two germline ends. CDR1 is DFQATT, CDR2 SNEGSKA, per germline (reference sequence). The CDR3: CSARAGRDDEQFF. CDR3 sequence (DNA): TGCAGTGCTAGGGCGGGGCGCGACGATGAGCAGTTCTTC.

V and J are TRBV7-2 and TRBJ2-5, with D tentatively TRBD2 (6 bases). Per the germline V gene, CDR1 is SGHTA and CDR2 is FQGNSA. This CDR3 has 14 residues. V was trimmed by 0 bases and J by 5 bases, leaving 10 bases between them. CDR3 residues: CASSLAREAETQYF. The CDR3 DNA reads as TGTGCCAGCAGCTTAGCGAGGGAGGCGGAGACCCAGTACTTC.